The entry below gives a single T cell receptor beta chain sequence along with its context. Antigen specificity is unknown. Trimming shortened V by 0 bases and J by 4 bases, and 10 bases separated the two germline ends. The CDR3 length is 15 residues. CDR1 is SGHRS and CDR2 is YFSETQ in the germline V gene. The data originate from a study of blood T cells in healthy people across ages. Whole-study findings and limits: The CMV status of each donor remained undetermined, and this could have confounded shifts in expanded clonotypes.

Combining a sample-barcoded 5' primer with a J-beta primer mix, a second PCR ran for about 6 to 11 cycles. One entry per CDR3 protein, called by TCRdb with MiXCR from the 5' RACE reads. The sample records more than 700,000 distinct CDR3 sequences, 35% to 60% being singletons. Source material: blood. The chain uses TRBV5-1 and TRBJ2-2, with D possibly TRBD2 on 5 matching bases. This receptor was identified in an older man in good health. The CDR3 region is CASSLATSSTGELFF. The CDR3 DNA reads TGCGCCAGCAGCTTGGCTACTAGTTCCACCGGGGAGCTGTTTTTT.